The T cell receptor (beta chain) described here comes from a study of cytomegalovirus exposure and HLA in healthy donors. Notes on the study in general: In vitro checks showed that a few CMV-associated chains really do target CMV antigens.

Using immunoSEQ multiplex PCR, the repertoire was profiled, and TCRdb retains in-frame clones only, with some absent. The top ten clones hold 6.5% to 8.5% of a sample with some 150,000 clones, around 90% of them seen once. Per the germline V gene, CDR1 is SGHTA and CDR2 is FQGTGA. V was shortened by 4 bases and J by 5 bases, with 8 bases between the two germline ends. The CDR3 contains 13 residues. To note about this clone: Its target is not known.

Sequenced input: PBMCs. This TCR was sampled from a woman aged 18 to 35 in good health and CMV-seropositive. The gene calls are TRBV7-3 and TRBJ2-2, with D possibly TRBD1 on 6 matching bases. The CDR3 loop is CASSYRGTGELFF. The CDR3 DNA reads as TGTGCCAGCAGCTATAGGGGGACCGGGGAGCTGTTTTTT.